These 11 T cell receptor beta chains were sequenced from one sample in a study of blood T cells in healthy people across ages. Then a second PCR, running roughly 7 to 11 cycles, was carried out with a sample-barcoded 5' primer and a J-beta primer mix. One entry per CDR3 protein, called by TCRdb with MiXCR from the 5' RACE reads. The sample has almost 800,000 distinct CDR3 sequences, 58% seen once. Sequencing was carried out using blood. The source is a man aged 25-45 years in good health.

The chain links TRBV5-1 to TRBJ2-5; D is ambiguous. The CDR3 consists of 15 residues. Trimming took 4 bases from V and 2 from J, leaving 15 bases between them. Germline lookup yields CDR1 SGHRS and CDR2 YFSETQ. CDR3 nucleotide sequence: TGCGCCAGCAGCGCCTTCGCTGCGTTACAAGAGACCCAGTACTTC. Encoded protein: CASSAFAALQETQYF.

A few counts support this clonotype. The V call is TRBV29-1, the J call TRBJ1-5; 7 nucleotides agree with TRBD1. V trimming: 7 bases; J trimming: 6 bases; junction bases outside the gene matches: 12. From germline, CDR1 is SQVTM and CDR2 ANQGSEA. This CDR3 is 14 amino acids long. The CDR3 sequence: CSAFSTGPVQPQHF. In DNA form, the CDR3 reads TGCAGCGCATTCTCGACAGGGCCGGTTCAGCCCCAGCATTTT.

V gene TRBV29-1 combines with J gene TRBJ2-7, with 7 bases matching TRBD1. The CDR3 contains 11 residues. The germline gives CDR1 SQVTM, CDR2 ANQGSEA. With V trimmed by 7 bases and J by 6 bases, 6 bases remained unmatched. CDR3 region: CSAGQVGEQYF. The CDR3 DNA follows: TGCAGCGCCGGACAGGTCGGCGAGCAGTACTTC.

The CDR3 sequence is CAISGRGEQQGTQYF. The CDR3 coding sequence is TGTGCCATCAGTGGGAGGGGGGAACAGCAGGGGACCCAGTACTTC. The chain carries TRBV10-3 and TRBJ2-4, with D possibly being TRBD1 or TRBD2 (6 bases each). The J call is uncertain, as TRBJ2-5 better fits the DNA end. This CDR3 spans 15 amino acids. Germline V gives CDR1 ENHRY, CDR2 SYGVKD.

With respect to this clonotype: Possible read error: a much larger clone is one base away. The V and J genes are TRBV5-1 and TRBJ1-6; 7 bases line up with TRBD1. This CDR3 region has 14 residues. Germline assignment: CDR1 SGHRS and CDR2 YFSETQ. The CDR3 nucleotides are TGCGCCAGCAGACCCGGGACAGATAATTCATCCCTCCACTTT. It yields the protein CASRPGTDNSSLHF.

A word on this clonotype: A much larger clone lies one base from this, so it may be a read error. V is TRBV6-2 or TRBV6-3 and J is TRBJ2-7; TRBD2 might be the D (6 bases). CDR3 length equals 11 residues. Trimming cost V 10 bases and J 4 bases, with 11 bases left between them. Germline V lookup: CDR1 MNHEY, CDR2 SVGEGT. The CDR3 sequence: CATGSMYEQYF. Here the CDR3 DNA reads TGTGCCACCGGGAGTATGTACGAGCAGTACTTC.

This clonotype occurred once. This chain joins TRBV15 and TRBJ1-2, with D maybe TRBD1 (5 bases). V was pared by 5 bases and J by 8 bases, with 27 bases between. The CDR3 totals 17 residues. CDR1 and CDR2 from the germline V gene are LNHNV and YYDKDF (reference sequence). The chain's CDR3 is CATSGARSDWEHRGYTF. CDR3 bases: TGTGCCACCAGCGGGGCCAGATCAGACTGGGAGCATAGGGGCTACACCTTC.

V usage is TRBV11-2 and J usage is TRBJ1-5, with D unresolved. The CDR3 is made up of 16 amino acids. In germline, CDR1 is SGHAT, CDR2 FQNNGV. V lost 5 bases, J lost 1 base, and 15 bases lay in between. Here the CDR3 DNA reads TGTGCCAGCAGCCATAGAGACGGAATAAGCAATCAGCCCCAGCATTTT. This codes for CASSHRDGISNQPQHF.

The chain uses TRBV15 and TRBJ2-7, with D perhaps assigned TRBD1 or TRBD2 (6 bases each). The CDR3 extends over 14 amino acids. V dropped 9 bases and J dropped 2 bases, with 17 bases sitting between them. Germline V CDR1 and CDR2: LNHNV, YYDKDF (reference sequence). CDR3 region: CATRGATGAYEQYF. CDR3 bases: TGTGCCACAAGGGGGGCCACGGGAGCCTACGAGCAGTACTTC. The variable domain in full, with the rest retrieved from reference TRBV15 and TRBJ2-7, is DAMVIQNPRYQVTQFGKPVTLSCSQTLNHNVMYWYQQKSSQAPKLLFHYYDKDFNNEADTPDNFQSRRPNTSFCFLDIRSPGLGDTAMYLCATRGATGAYEQYFGPGTRLTVT.

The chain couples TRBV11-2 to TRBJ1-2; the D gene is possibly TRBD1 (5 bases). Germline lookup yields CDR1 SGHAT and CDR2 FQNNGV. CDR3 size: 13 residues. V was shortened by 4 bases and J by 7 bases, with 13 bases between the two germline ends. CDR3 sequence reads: CASSSWGTGGYTF. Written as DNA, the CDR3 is TGTGCCAGCAGCTCGTGGGGGACGGGTGGCTACACCTTC.

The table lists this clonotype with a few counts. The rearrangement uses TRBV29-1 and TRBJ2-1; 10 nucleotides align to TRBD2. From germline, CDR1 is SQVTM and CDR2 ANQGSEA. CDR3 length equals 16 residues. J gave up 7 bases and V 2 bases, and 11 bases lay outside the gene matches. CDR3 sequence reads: CSVETPWASGGNEQFF. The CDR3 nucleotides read TGCAGCGTTGAAACTCCGTGGGCTAGCGGGGGTAATGAGCAGTTCTTC.